Below are 11 T cell receptor beta chains sequenced from a single sample in a study of cytomegalovirus exposure and HLA in healthy donors. The primer mix had 60 Vbeta and 13 Jbeta primers. Here immunoSEQ multiplex PCR was the method, and the copy in TCRdb shows in-frame clones only, minus some. The sample shows 55,000 to 85,000 clones, and 3.8% sits with its ten largest clones. The sample was PBMCs. These receptors came from a female donor in good health and CMV-seropositive.

The chain couples TRBV5-1 to TRBJ2-7, with TRBD2 as a possible D gene (5 bases). V lost 4 bases and J lost 5, with 16 bases in between. There are 14 residues in the CDR3. Germline V gene lookup returns CDR1 SGHRS and CDR2 YFSETQ. CDR3: CASSTSGGTDEQYF. The CDR3 DNA is TGCGCCAGCAGCACGAGCGGAGGAACCGACGAGCAGTACTTC.

This chain links TRBV5-5 with TRBJ2-2, with 10 positions matching TRBD1. The CDR3 runs to 16 residues. Germline-derived CDR1 and CDR2 are SGHKS and YYEKEE (reference sequence). The V and J ends lost 0 bases and 5 bases, in that order; junction bases with no gene match: 4. The CDR3 DNA sequence: TGTGCCAGCAGCTTGGGCGACAGGGGGCGAACCGGGGAGCTGTTTTTT. It is translated as CASSLGDRGRTGELFF.

The V gene is TRBV19, the J gene TRBJ1-1; the D gene is possibly TRBD1 (5 bases). CDR1 is LNHDA, CDR2 SQIVND, per germline (reference sequence). V was pared by 2 bases and J by 4 bases, with 11 bases between. The CDR3 covers 14 residues. CDR3: CASSIRGWGTEAFF. In DNA, the CDR3 is TGTGCCAGTAGTATAAGGGGCTGGGGCACTGAAGCTTTCTTT. The full variable domain, in which reference TRBV19 and TRBJ1-1 provide the parts outside the CDR3, is DGGITQSPKYLFRKEGQNVTLSCEQNLNHDAMYWYRQDPGQGLRLIYYSQIVNDFQKGDIAEGYSVSREKKESFPLTVTSAQKNPTAFYLCASSIRGWGTEAFFGQGTRLTVV.

This CDR3 reads CSVEEQGNTEAFF. The CDR3 DNA follows: TGCAGCGTTGAAGAACAGGGGAACACTGAAGCTTTCTTT. This sequence joins TRBV29-1 and TRBJ1-1; TRBD1 is a possible D gene (6 bases). The CDR3 runs 13 residues. CDR1 and CDR2 from the germline V gene are SQVTM and ANQGSEA. Trimming left V 0 bases short and J 1 base short, with 6 bases between. The complete variable domain, with remaining parts taken from reference TRBV29-1 and TRBJ1-1, reads SAVISQKPSRDICQRGTSLTIQCQVDSQVTMMFWYRQQPGQSLTLIATANQGSEATYESGFVIDKFPISRPNLTFSTLTVSNMSPEDSSIYLCSVEEQGNTEAFFGQGTRLTVV.

The chain uses TRBV4-1 and TRBJ2-5, with D perhaps matching TRBD1 (6 bases). The CDR3 is 14 amino acids. Germline V gene sequence: CDR1 MGHRA, CDR2 YSYEKL. The V and J ends lost 4 bases and 0 bases respectively, with 9 bases between them. As DNA, the CDR3 is TGCGCCAGCAGCCCGGGGACAAACCAAGAGACCCAGTACTTC. Translated: CASSPGTNQETQYF.

With respect to this clone: Relative to the germline gene, one junction end is altered; a read error may explain this. This chain connects TRBV2 to TRBJ2-5, with D possibly TRBD2 on 5 matching bases. CDR3 length: 13 amino acids. Germline loops: CDR1 SNHLY, CDR2 FYNNEI. The CDR3 loop reads CASSDWGAENQYF. In DNA, the CDR3 is TGTGCCAGCAGTGATTGGGGAGCAGAGAACCAGTACTTC.

This chain connects TRBV4-3 to TRBJ2-7, with TRBD2 as a possible D gene (5 bases). Looked up from germline, CDR1 is LGHNA and CDR2 is YSLEER. Trimming left V 0 bases short and J 6 bases short, with 9 bases between. CDR3 length: 13 amino acids. The CDR3 region has the DNA TGCGCCAGCAGCCAAGATTTCCGGGGCGAGCAGTACTTC. Its protein is CASSQDFRGEQYF.

The chain has TRBV4-1 and TRBJ2-5; 8 nucleotides align to TRBD1. The CDR3 has 16 residues. V dropped 0 bases and J dropped 5; count of bases not matched to a gene: 8. CDR1 MGHRA and CDR2 YSYEKL come from the germline V gene. The CDR3 protein is CASSQDSQGARETQYF. CDR3 nucleotide sequence: TGCGCCAGCAGCCAAGATAGCCAGGGGGCGCGGGAGACCCAGTACTTC.

This rearrangement joins TRBV4-1 to TRBJ2-7, with a possible D match to TRBD1 (6 bases). V shed 0 bases and J shed 0 bases, with 9 bases lying between them. The CDR3 runs to 15 residues. The germline V gene encodes CDR1 MGHRA and CDR2 YSYEKL. CDR3 loop: CASSQDGDISYEQYF. As DNA, the CDR3 is TGCGCCAGCAGCCAAGACGGGGACATCTCCTACGAGCAGTACTTC.

The rearrangement joins TRBV11-3 to TRBJ1-1; possibly TRBD1 for D (6 bases). V dropped 0 bases and J dropped 5 bases, with 16 bases sitting between them. CDR3 size: 16 residues. Germline V gene lookup returns CDR1 SGHNT and CDR2 YENEEA. The CDR3 reads CASSLDSTGFGTEAFF. The CDR3 bases are TGTGCCAGCAGCTTAGATTCAACAGGGTTTGGGACTGAAGCTTTCTTT.

The chain carries TRBV10-3 and TRBJ2-7, with 7 positions matching TRBD1. Germline assignment: CDR1 ENHRY and CDR2 SYGVKD. V lost 0 bases to trimming and J lost 10 bases; unmatched junction nucleotides: 6. CDR3 length equals 13 residues. The CDR3: CAISESEQGFQYF. The CDR3 nucleotides are TGTGCCATCAGTGAGTCAGAACAGGGGTTTCAGTACTTC.